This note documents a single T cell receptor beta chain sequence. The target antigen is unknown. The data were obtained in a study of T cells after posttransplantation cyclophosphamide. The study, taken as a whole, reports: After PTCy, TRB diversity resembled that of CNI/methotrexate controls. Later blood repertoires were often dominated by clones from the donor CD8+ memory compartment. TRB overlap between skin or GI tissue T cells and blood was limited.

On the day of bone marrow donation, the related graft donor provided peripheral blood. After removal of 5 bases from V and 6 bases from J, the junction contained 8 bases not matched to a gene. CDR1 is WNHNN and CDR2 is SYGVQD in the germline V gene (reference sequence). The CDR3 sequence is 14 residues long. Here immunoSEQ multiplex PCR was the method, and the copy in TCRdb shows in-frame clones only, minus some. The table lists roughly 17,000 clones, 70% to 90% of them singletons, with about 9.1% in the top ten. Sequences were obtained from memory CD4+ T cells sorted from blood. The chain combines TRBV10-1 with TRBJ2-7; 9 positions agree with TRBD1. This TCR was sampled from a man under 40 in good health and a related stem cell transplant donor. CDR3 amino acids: CASSKTGTGIEQYF. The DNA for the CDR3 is TGCGCCAGCAGTAAAACCGGGACAGGGATCGAGCAGTACTTC.